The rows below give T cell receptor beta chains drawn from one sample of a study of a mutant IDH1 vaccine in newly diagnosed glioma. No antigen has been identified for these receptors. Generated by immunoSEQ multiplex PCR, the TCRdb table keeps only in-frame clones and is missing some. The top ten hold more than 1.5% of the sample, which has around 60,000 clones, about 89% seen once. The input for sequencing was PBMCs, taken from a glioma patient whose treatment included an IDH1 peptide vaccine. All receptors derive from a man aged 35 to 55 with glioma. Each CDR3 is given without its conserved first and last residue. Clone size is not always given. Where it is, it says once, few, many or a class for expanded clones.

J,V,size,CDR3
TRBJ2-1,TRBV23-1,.,ASTQGFSYNEQF
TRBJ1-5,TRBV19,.,ASTLGQGKQWQPQH
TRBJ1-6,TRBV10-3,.,AISESGRKSPLH
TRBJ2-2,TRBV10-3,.,AISVEELF
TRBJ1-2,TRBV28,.,ASSSYSLEGYGYT
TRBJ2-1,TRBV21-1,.,ATQQGGKREGEYNEQF
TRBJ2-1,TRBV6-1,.,ASSPGTGVLGEQF
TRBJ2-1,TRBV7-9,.,ASSLGGRNYISSYNEQF
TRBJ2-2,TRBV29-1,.,SVGEGAVTGELF
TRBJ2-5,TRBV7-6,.,ASSFQETQY
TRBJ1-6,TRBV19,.,ASSIWTDSPLH
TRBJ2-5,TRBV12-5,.,ASGLERGTGGRETQY
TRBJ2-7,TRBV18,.,ASSPDRANEQY
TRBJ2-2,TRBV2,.,ASSNRDGTGELF
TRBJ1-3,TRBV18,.,ASATGQGTGNTIY
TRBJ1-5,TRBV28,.,ASSFGGANQPQH
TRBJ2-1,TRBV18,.,ASSPTITRRGDSEQF
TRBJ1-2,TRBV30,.,AWNRGAGYGYT
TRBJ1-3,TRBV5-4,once,ASSSGNRDRGNTIY
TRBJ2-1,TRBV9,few,ASSASSTSGGAARF
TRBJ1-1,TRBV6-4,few,ASSETWNTEAF
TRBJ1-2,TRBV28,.,ASSDNYGYT
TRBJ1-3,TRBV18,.,ASSHNPLDGSGAGNTIY
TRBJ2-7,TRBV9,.,ASSFGTGGFYEQY
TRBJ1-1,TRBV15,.,ATSREYPGALHTEAF
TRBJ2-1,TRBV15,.,ATSRDLGAGGLNEQF
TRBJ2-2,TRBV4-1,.,ASSLTGVVRPGELF